Shown below are 21 T cell receptor beta chains from a single sample sequenced in a study of blood T cell repertoires in COVID-19. Profiling relied on immunoSEQ multiplex PCR, and the TCRdb table lists in-frame clones only, not all of them. The sample shows 250,000 to 350,000 clones, 90% of them seen only once. Sequencing was performed on peripheral blood. These receptor sequences come from a woman aged 30 to 39 with COVID-19, enrolled during active disease.

The V gene is TRBV7-8, the J gene TRBJ2-7; TRBD2 might be the D (6 bases). There are 14 residues in the CDR3. Trimming stripped 1 base from V and 2 bases from J, with 9 bases between. The germline V gene has CDR1 SGHVS and CDR2 FQNEAQ. The CDR3 DNA reads TGTGCCAGCAGCTTAGGGGGGGATCCCTACGAGCAGTACTTC. It specifies CASSLGGDPYEQYF.

V gene TRBV27 combines with J gene TRBJ2-1, with 13 bases that match TRBD2. The CDR3 covers 19 residues. The V segment lost 2 bases and the J segment 10 bases; nucleotides outside the gene matches: 17. CDR1 MNHEY and CDR2 SMNVEV come from the germline V gene (reference sequence). The CDR3 here is CASSLVWEAGTSGTREQFF. The CDR3 coding sequence is TGTGCCAGCAGTTTAGTATGGGAAGCCGGGACTAGCGGGACCCGCGAGCAGTTCTTC.

CDR3 in amino acids: CASSDQGDYGYTF. DNA for the CDR3: TGTGCCAGCAGTGACCAGGGGGACTATGGCTACACCTTC. The genes are TRBV6-1 and TRBJ1-2, with 7 positions matching TRBD1. Germline CDR1 and CDR2: MNHNS and SASEGT. V was clipped by 3 bases and J by 3 bases; unmatched bases: 1. The CDR3 sequence is 13 residues long.

The genes are TRBV4-1 and TRBJ2-3; D call uncertain. Germline-derived CDR1 and CDR2 are MGHRA and YSYEKL. The CDR3 spans 16 residues. Trimming took off 2 bases at V and 6 bases at J, with 18 bases between the two ends. Written as DNA, the CDR3 is TGCGCCAGCAGCCAAACGAGCGAATTTCTTGGGGATACGCAGTATTTT. Amino acid sequence: CASSQTSEFLGDTQYF.

The chain couples TRBV13 to TRBJ2-2, with D uncertain. CDR3 size: 14 residues. CDR1 and CDR2 from the germline V gene are PRHDT and FYEKMQ (reference sequence). Trimming took 2 bases from V and 4 from J, leaving 8 bases between them. DNA of the CDR3: TGTGCCAGCAGCTTACCCCGGAGCACCGGGGAGCTGTTTTTT. Its translation is CASSLPRSTGELFF.

This clone appeared once. The gene calls are TRBV18 and TRBJ2-1, with TRBD2 matching over 8 bases. J gave up 4 bases and V 5 bases, and 7 bases lay outside the gene matches. The CDR3 totals 15 residues. Germline loops: CDR1 KGHSH, CDR2 LQKENI. In nucleotides, the CDR3 is TGTGCCAGCTCAGGGCTAGCGGGTAGTTACAATGAGCAGTTCTTC. This translates into CASSGLAGSYNEQFF.

The chain uses TRBV30 and TRBJ1-2; 9 nucleotides agree with TRBD1. The CDR3 loop spans 13 amino acids. The V segment lost 3 bases and the J segment 8 bases; nucleotides outside the gene matches: 7. CDR1 is GTSNPN and CDR2 is SVGIG in the germline V gene (reference sequence). The CDR3 region has the DNA TGTGCCTGGAGGCCGGGACAGGGAAGGGGCTACACCTTC. Amino acid sequence: CAWRPGQGRGYTF. The full variable domain, its missing parts supplied by reference TRBV30 and TRBJ1-2, is SQTIHQWPATLVQPVGSPLSLECTVEGTSNPNLYWYRQAAGRGLQLLFYSVGIGQISSEVPQNLSASRPQDRQFILSSKKLLLSDSGFYLCAWRPGQGRGYTFGSGTRLTVV.

This clone was seen a handful of times. The chain combines TRBV5-8 with TRBJ1-3; TRBD1 aligns across 7 bases. The V and J ends lost 2 bases and 8 bases, in that order; junction bases with no gene match: 4. The CDR3 has 13 residues. Germline loops: CDR1 SGHTS, CDR2 YDEGEE. Here the CDR3 reads CASSFNRGDTIYF. CDR3 in DNA: TGTGCCAGCAGCTTCAACAGGGGTGACACCATATATTTT.

V gene TRBV5-1 combines with J gene TRBJ1-1; D is perhaps TRBD1 (6 bases). V was cut by 5 bases and J by 3 bases, with 14 bases left in between. The germline V gene encodes CDR1 SGHRS and CDR2 YFSETQ. The CDR3 extends over 14 amino acids. The CDR3 here is CASRVYRVDTEAFF. In DNA form, the CDR3 reads TGCGCCAGCAGGGTATACAGGGTGGACACTGAAGCTTTCTTT.

A single count supports this clone. The chain couples TRBV5-4 to TRBJ2-7; 10 bases fit TRBD2. Trimming cost V 1 base and J 0 bases; bases outside gene matches: 10. CDR1 SGHNT and CDR2 YYREEE come from the germline V gene (reference sequence). There are 18 residues in the CDR3. CDR3 amino acids: CASSLRTNSGGSSYEQYF. DNA of the CDR3: TGTGCCAGCAGCTTGAGGACCAATAGCGGGGGGAGCTCCTACGAGCAGTACTTC.

The V call is TRBV12-3 or TRBV12-4, the J call TRBJ1-2; possible D gene TRBD1, 6 bases. Trimming left V 6 bases short and J 6 bases short, with 8 bases between. This CDR3 spans 11 amino acids. The CDR3 protein is CASRHRDGYTF. CDR3 sequence (DNA): TGTGCCAGCAGACACAGGGATGGCTACACCTTC.

V and J are TRBV18 and TRBJ1-6; tentatively, D is TRBD1 (5 bases). The CDR3 has 15 residues. From germline, CDR1 is KGHSH and CDR2 LQKENI. Trimming removed 1 base at V and 10 bases at J, with 14 bases between. This CDR3 is CASSPRGQGGSPLHF. CDR3 bases: TGTGCCAGCTCACCACGGGGCCAGGGTGGATCACCCCTCCACTTT.

In its sample, this clone was seen once. V and J are TRBV10-2 and TRBJ2-7, with no clear D. V was cut by 2 bases and J by 0 bases, with 11 bases left in between. CDR1 is WSHSY and CDR2 is SAAADI in the germline V gene. The CDR3 extends over 15 amino acids. The CDR3 sequence is CASSEVTAGSYEQYF. The CDR3 DNA reads as TGCGCCAGCAGTGAGGTTACAGCAGGCTCCTACGAGCAGTACTTC.

This clone was counted a single time. The J gene is TRBJ2-3, the V gene TRBV5-8, with a possible D match to TRBD1 (5 bases). CDR3 length: 13 residues. Germline values: CDR1 SGHTS, CDR2 YDEGEE. Deletions cut 1 base from V and 3 bases from J, with 6 bases between. The CDR3 loop reads CASSLKGTDTQYF. In nucleotides, the CDR3 is TGTGCCAGCAGCTTGAAGGGGACAGATACGCAGTATTTT.

The chain is built from TRBV28 and TRBJ2-7, with D unresolved. Trimming removed 6 bases at V and 3 bases at J, with 9 bases between. The CDR3 is 12 amino acids. From germline, CDR1 is MDHEN and CDR2 SYDVKM. The CDR3 region has the DNA TGTGCCAGCAGCGTCACAAACTACGAGCAGTACTTC. This translates into CASSVTNYEQYF.

CDR3 residues: CASSPGFQGNGYTF. As DNA, the CDR3 is TGTGCCAGCTCACCCGGTTTCCAGGGTAACGGCTACACCTTC. The chain couples TRBV18 to TRBJ1-2, with TRBD1 as a possible D gene (5 bases). This CDR3 comprises 14 residues. CDR1 and CDR2 from the germline V gene are KGHSH and LQKENI. V lost 3 bases and J 8 bases, leaving 16 bases between the germline ends.

The chain uses TRBV2 and TRBJ1-2; 8 positions match TRBD1. Germline CDR1 reads SNHLY; CDR2 reads FYNNEI. This CDR3 is 14 amino acids long. Trimming took 7 bases from V and 6 from J; bases not matched to a gene: 10. CDR3 loop: CASKLQDREHGYTF. DNA for the CDR3: TGTGCCAGCAAGCTCCAGGACAGGGAACATGGCTACACCTTC. The whole variable domain, remainder taken from reference TRBV2 and TRBJ1-2, is EPEVTQTPSHQVTQMGQEVILRCVPISNHLYFYWYRQILGQKVEFLVSFYNNEISEKSEIFDDQFSVERPDGSNFTLKIRSTKLEDSAMYFCASKLQDREHGYTFGSGTRLTVV.

This chain links TRBV5-6 with TRBJ2-1, with 10 bases fitting TRBD2. The V segment lost 4 bases and the J segment 6 bases; nucleotides outside the gene matches: 13. The CDR3 consists of 17 residues. Germline V gene sequence: CDR1 SGHDT, CDR2 YYEEEE. CDR3 protein: CASSLRLAGMKTNEQFF. In nucleotides, the CDR3 is TGTGCCAGCAGCCTTCGACTAGCGGGCATGAAGACCAATGAGCAGTTCTTC.

The chain uses TRBV5-6 and TRBJ2-7; TRBD2 might be the D (5 bases). This CDR3 spans 13 amino acids. V was clipped by 0 bases and J by 3 bases, with 7 bases between them. CDR1 and CDR2 from the germline V gene are SGHDT and YYEEEE. The CDR3: CASSLAGIYEQYF. The CDR3, as DNA: TGTGCCAGCAGCTTGGCCGGGATCTACGAGCAGTACTTC.

The chain is built from TRBV6-5 and TRBJ2-1; no clear D. CDR1 MNHEY and CDR2 SVGAGI come from the germline V gene. The CDR3 consists of 13 residues. Trimming left V 5 bases short and J 0 bases short, with 5 bases between. CDR3 loop: CASSLSSYNEQFF. The CDR3 bases are TGTGCCAGCAGTCTGAGCTCCTACAATGAGCAGTTCTTC.

The chain has TRBV11-3 and TRBJ2-2; TRBD1 matches at 8 bases. This CDR3 has 15 amino acids. Germline CDR1 is SGHNT and CDR2 is YENEEA. V was clipped by 0 bases and J by 3 bases; unmatched bases: 0. The CDR3 loop is CASSLEGQDTGELFF. The CDR3 nucleotides are TGTGCCAGCAGCTTAGAGGGACAGGACACCGGGGAGCTGTTTTTT.